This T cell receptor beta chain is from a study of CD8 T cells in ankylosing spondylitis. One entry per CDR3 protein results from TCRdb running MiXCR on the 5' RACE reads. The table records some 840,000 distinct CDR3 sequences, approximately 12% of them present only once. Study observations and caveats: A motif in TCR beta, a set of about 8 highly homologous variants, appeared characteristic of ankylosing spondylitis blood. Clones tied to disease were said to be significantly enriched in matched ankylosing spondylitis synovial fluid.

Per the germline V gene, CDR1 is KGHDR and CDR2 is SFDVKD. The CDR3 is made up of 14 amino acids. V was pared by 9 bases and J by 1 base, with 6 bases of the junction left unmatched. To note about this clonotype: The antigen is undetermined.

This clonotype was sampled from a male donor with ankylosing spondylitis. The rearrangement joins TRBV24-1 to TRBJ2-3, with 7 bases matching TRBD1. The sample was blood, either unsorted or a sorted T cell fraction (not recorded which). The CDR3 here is CATGLGQGTDTQYF. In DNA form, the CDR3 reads TGTGCCACCGGACTCGGACAGGGCACAGATACGCAGTATTTT.